This entry is about one T cell receptor (beta chain). Its antigen remains unidentified. Average purity of the negatively selected CD4+ T cells was around 98%. Purity of the untouched CD4+ T cells was roughly 98%. The data originate from a study of T cell repertoires and HLA-DP antigens. Study details: A couple of male donors and one female donor spanned ages 18-to-29 through 60-to-69.

From germline, CDR1 is LGHNA and CDR2 YNFKEQ. The V gene end was trimmed by 1 base and the J gene end by 6 bases; junction bases not matched to a gene: 6. The CDR3 is made up of 15 amino acids. Primers targeted 54 TRBV and 13 TRBJ segments. Profiled with immunoSEQ multiplex PCR; TCRdb holds only in-frame clones, not every one. This sample has approximately 100,000 clones, with roughly nine tenths found just once. The source is a man in his fifties or sixties in good health and CMV-seronegative. The chain carries TRBV4-2 and TRBJ2-7, with 10 bases aligning to TRBD2. Source material: CD4+ T cells from PBMCs. The CDR3 bases are TGTGCCAGCAGCCAAGTACTAGCGGGGCAGGTCGAGCAGTACTTC. Encoded protein: CASSQVLAGQVEQYF.